The 17 T cell receptor beta chains below come from one sample, sequenced in a study of control samples from healthy donors and cancer patients. Only in-frame clones appear in the TCRdb table, and some are missing; sequencing was by immunoSEQ multiplex PCR. This sample has about 120,000 clones; roughly 90% occur once, and the top ten carry roughly 2.6%. Sequenced input: blood. All receptors come from a man in his forties in good health.

The chain carries TRBV9 and TRBJ2-1; tentative D call: TRBD1 (5 bases). The CDR3 sequence is 15 residues long. The germline V gene has CDR1 SGDLS and CDR2 YYNGEE. Trimming pared 4 bases from V and 9 bases from J, leaving 20 bases between. CDR3 sequence reads: CASSPRVPLTAEQFF. As DNA, the CDR3 is TGTGCCAGCAGCCCCAGGGTCCCCTTGACGGCTGAGCAGTTCTTC. Full variable domain (rest looked up from reference TRBV9 and TRBJ2-1): DSGVTQTPKHLITATGQRVTLRCSPRSGDLSVYWYQQSLDQGLQFLIQYYNGEERAKGNILERFSAQQFPDLHSELNLSSLELGDSALYFCASSPRVPLTAEQFFGPGTRLTVL.

Here the CDR3 reads CASSQDTDTEAFF. CDR3 sequence (DNA): TGCGCCAGCAGCCAAGATACGGACACTGAAGCTTTCTTT. V and J are TRBV4-1 and TRBJ1-1; no clear D gene. The CDR3 has 13 amino acids. Between the trimmed V and J ends, which lost 0 bases and 3 bases, there was a span of 5 bases. Germline CDR1 MGHRA, CDR2 YSYEKL.

V gene TRBV7-2 combines with J gene TRBJ1-4; TRBD1 matches 7 bases. Germline CDR1 is SGHTA and CDR2 is FQGNSA. V lost 2 bases to trimming and J lost 5 bases; unmatched junction nucleotides: 2. CDR3 length: 14 residues. The CDR3 here is CASSLSRGNEKLFF. The CDR3 coding sequence is TGTGCCAGCAGCTTAAGCAGGGGGAATGAAAAACTGTTTTTT.

The chain combines TRBV28 with TRBJ2-7; 7 bases map to TRBD2. The CDR3 loop spans 12 amino acids. Germline lookup yields CDR1 MDHEN and CDR2 SYDVKM. V trimming: 6 bases; J trimming: 4 bases; junction bases outside the gene matches: 3. CDR3 sequence: CASSPRGYEQYF. The DNA of the CDR3 is TGTGCCAGCAGCCCGCGGGGGTACGAGCAGTACTTC. Variable domain in full (rest from reference TRBV28 and TRBJ2-7): DVKVTQSSRYLVKRTGEKVFLECVQDMDHENMFWYRQDPGLGLRLIYFSYDVKMKEKGDIPEGYSVSREKKERFSLILESASTNQTSMYLCASSPRGYEQYFGPGTRLTVT.

The chain joins TRBV6-5 to TRBJ1-2, with TRBD1 as a possible D gene (6 bases). The CDR3 runs 14 residues. Per germline, CDR1 MNHEY and CDR2 SVGAGI. V was pared by 2 bases and J by 6 bases, with 13 bases between. CDR3 coding DNA: TGTGCCAGCAGTTACGCGGCAGGGGCGAATGGCTACACCTTC. Its translation is CASSYAAGANGYTF.

This clone appeared a single time. The chain recombines TRBV27 with TRBJ2-2; D is perhaps TRBD2 (7 bases). With 5 bases removed from V and 5 bases from J, the gap between germline ends came to 15 bases. The CDR3 is made up of 15 amino acids. Germline V gives CDR1 MNHEY, CDR2 SMNVEV (reference sequence). The CDR3 here is CASSPLRGGTGELFF. In DNA form, the CDR3 reads TGTGCCAGCAGTCCCCTCAGGGGAGGGACCGGGGAGCTGTTTTTT.

The V and J genes are TRBV5-1 and TRBJ1-3, with D perhaps matching TRBD1 (5 bases). The CDR3 loop spans 15 amino acids. Germline lookup yields CDR1 SGHRS and CDR2 YFSETQ. Trimming left V 0 bases short and J 7 bases short, with 14 bases between. This CDR3 reads CASSLAGLVGNTIYF. DNA for the CDR3: TGCGCCAGCAGCTTGGCAGGGTTAGTTGGGAACACCATATATTTT.

The chain joins TRBV25-1 to TRBJ1-1; 10 bases line up with TRBD1. The germline V gene encodes CDR1 MGHDK and CDR2 SYGVNS. The CDR3 is 14 amino acids. The junction had 5 bases not matched to a gene; V was cut back by 8 bases and J by 2 bases. For the CDR3, the DNA is TGTGCCAGCCGAAGACAGGGGGCAAACACTGAAGCTTTCTTT. Translation: CASRRQGANTEAFF.

In the case of this clone: The sample carries other DNA sequences with the same CDR3. This chain uses TRBV7-3 with TRBJ2-6, with 9 positions matching TRBD1. From germline, CDR1 is SGHTA and CDR2 FQGTGA. The CDR3 has 20 amino acids. V dropped 1 base and J dropped 4; count of bases not matched to a gene: 14. DNA for the CDR3: TGTGCCAGCAGCTTAATCGGGGGGACAGGGCTATCTCCAGGGGCCAACGTCCTGACTTTC. It codes for CASSLIGGTGLSPGANVLTF.

J is TRBJ1-5 and V is TRBV5-5, with a tentative D call TRBD1 (6 bases). The length of the CDR3 is 17 residues. The germline CDR1 and CDR2 sequences are SGHKS and YYEKEE (reference sequence). V shed 3 bases and J shed 6 bases, with 22 bases lying between them. The CDR3 is CASSWTVVGGPGQPQHF. CDR3 nucleotide sequence: TGTGCCAGCAGCTGGACCGTAGTGGGGGGCCCGGGTCAGCCCCAGCATTTT.

The V gene is TRBV11-2, the J gene TRBJ1-2; weak D call: TRBD1 (5 bases). The length of the CDR3 is 14 residues. The germline V gene has CDR1 SGHAT and CDR2 FQNNGV. Trimming cost V 5 bases and J 5 bases, with 15 bases left between them. The CDR3 loop is CASSPPGGAYGYTF. The CDR3 nucleotides read TGTGCCAGCAGCCCCCCCGGGGGTGCTTATGGCTACACCTTC.

V is TRBV6-1 and J is TRBJ2-5; D remains unclear. V dropped 3 bases and J dropped 7 bases, with 15 bases sitting between them. The CDR3 consists of 14 residues. CDR1 and CDR2 from the germline V gene are MNHNS and SASEGT. The CDR3, as DNA: TGTGCCAGCAGTGATATCGGTTCGGTCGGGACCCAGTACTTC. This encodes CASSDIGSVGTQYF.

This clone showed up just once. This chain uses TRBV29-1 with TRBJ2-1; tentative D call: TRBD1 (8 bases). With 6 bases removed from V and 4 bases from J, the gap between germline ends came to 22 bases. Germline assignment: CDR1 SQVTM and CDR2 ANQGSEA. The CDR3 is made up of 16 amino acids. The CDR3 loop is CSVLSGGDRGYNEQFF. The CDR3 bases are TGCAGCGTCCTATCGGGGGGCGACAGGGGTTACAATGAGCAGTTCTTC.

The genes are TRBV27 and TRBJ2-5, with a tentative D call TRBD2 (6 bases). CDR1 and CDR2 from the germline V gene are MNHEY and SMNVEV (reference sequence). V dropped 6 bases and J dropped 7 bases, with 12 bases sitting between them. The CDR3 is 12 amino acids. CDR3 DNA sequence: TGTGCCAGCAGCGGGGGTAGCCGGACCCAGTACTTC. It translates to CASSGGSRTQYF.

The chain joins TRBV27 to TRBJ2-7, with 10 bases identical to TRBD1. CDR3 length equals 15 residues. Germline CDR1 MNHEY, CDR2 SMNVEV (reference sequence). The trim removed 3 bases at V and 4 bases at J, leaving 6 bases unmatched. DNA for the CDR3: TGTGCCAGCAGTTTCTCGGGACAGGGGCAATACGAGCAGTACTTC. Translated, it gives CASSFSGQGQYEQYF.

This clone was detected only once. V gene TRBV7-8 combines with J gene TRBJ1-5; D unclear. The germline V and J ends were trimmed by 6 bases and 0 bases, with 12 bases remaining between them. The CDR3 totals 15 residues. CDR1 SGHVS and CDR2 FQNEAQ come from the germline V gene. The CDR3 DNA is TGTGCCAGCAGAGAAACTGGCGGTAGCAATCAGCCCCAGCATTTT. Its protein is CASRETGGSNQPQHF.

The chain carries TRBV12-3 or TRBV12-4 and TRBJ1-1; D unresolved. V lost 3 bases, J lost 1 base, and 6 bases lay in between. The CDR3 is 13 amino acids. CDR3 nucleotide sequence: TGTGCCAGCAGTTTGTGGGAGAACACTGAAGCTTTCTTT. Translating it yields CASSLWENTEAFF.